Here is one T cell receptor beta chain with its context. The data originate from a study of T cells after yellow fever vaccination. TCR cDNA was made by 5'RACE template switching, adding a universal primer site and UMIs. Via MiXCR, TCRdb re-called the 5' RACE reads, giving one row per CDR3 protein. The data hold approximately 600,000 distinct CDR3 sequences, with over 9% observed a single time. V lost 8 bases, J lost 5 bases, and 15 bases stayed unmatched. The V gene's germline CDR1 is DFQATT and CDR2 SNEGSKA (reference sequence). CDR3 size: 15 residues. This sequence joins TRBV20-1 and TRBJ2-3, with 8 bases identical to TRBD2. This sequence originates from a man aged 30 to 45 who received the YFV17D yellow fever vaccine. The sample consisted of PBMCs, taken on the day of the yellow fever booster vaccination. CDR3: CSTSGEREYGDTQYF. The CDR3 DNA follows: TGCAGTACCTCAGGGGAGCGGGAGTATGGAGATACGCAGTATTTT.